This is a list of T cell receptor beta chains from one sample in a study of PD-1 blockade in mismatch repair-deficient tumors. TCRdb keeps only in-frame clones here, not all; method: immunoSEQ multiplex PCR. This table holds about 110,000 clones, 60% to 85% found once. Here the sequenced sample was peripheral blood, taken roughly 13 months after starting pembrolizumab. Source of these receptors: an adult with mismatch repair-deficient cancer. CDR3s leave out the opening cysteine and the closing phenylalanine or tryptophan.

v_call	cdr3_aa
TRBV28	ASSLTQGAGGGEQF
TRBV2	ASSAGSGSYEQY
TRBV2	ASNALYGYT
TRBV7-6	ASSQTSGRVRF
TRBV6-5	ASSYGKQETQY
TRBV10-3	AIRIAGAGGDTQY
TRBV9	ASSVSGGANYGYT
TRBV7-2	ASSPSTDTQY
TRBV27	ASSLASGETQY
TRBV27	ASSITGFTLNTEAF
TRBV6-7	ASSYEVGTSRQETQY